This T cell receptor beta chain comes out of a study of T cell repertoires in cytomegalovirus infection. Background on the study: It was recently identified HLA-C-restricted and well-studied HLA-B-restricted CMV epitopes that the study used. Shared public TCR beta signatures pointed to both CMV infection and a matching HLA type. Study results and caveats: CMV-specific TCR beta clonotypes restricted by HLA-C were the ones dominating the ex vivo response.

From the reads, TCRdb called clonotypes with MiXCR, one entry per CDR3 protein. The table has 600,000 to 700,000 distinct CDR3 sequences, roughly 30% seen once. This clonotype was found a few times. Its antigen is still unknown. Sequencing was performed on cultured PBMCs, taken from culture after CMV antigen stimulation. This receptor was obtained from a human donor in good health (CMV status not recorded). Some clones in this sample may be carry-over from other donors' samples.

This CDR3 is CASSSILHVGQPQHF. As DNA, the CDR3 is TGTGCCAGCAGTTCTATACTTCACGTGGGTCAGCCCCAGCATTTT. The chain combines TRBV6-1 with TRBJ1-5, with D unclear. Germline V lookup: CDR1 MNHNS, CDR2 SASEGT. Trimming shortened V by 5 bases and J by 6 bases, and 17 bases separated the two germline ends. The CDR3 has 15 amino acids.